This TCR beta chain was recovered during a study of shared clonotypes between healthy human individuals. The assay was immunoSEQ multiplex PCR, and TCRdb's table has in-frame clones only and misses some. The sample contains about 1.1 million clones, approximately 80% of which appear only once. This clone occurred a few times. Germline loops: CDR1 LGHNA, CDR2 YSLEER. V dropped 4 bases and J dropped 5; count of bases not matched to a gene: 9. The CDR3 contains 18 residues. The chain joins TRBV4-3 to TRBJ2-2; 14 bases line up with TRBD2. Sample: memory CD4+ T cells from PBMCs. Subset noted: CD45RA-negative fraction. The receptor was isolated from a man between 18 and 29 years old in good health. Some clones in this sample may be carry-over from other donors' samples. CDR3 nucleotide sequence: TGCGCCAGCAGCCGGAAGGCCGGGACTAGCGGGAGTACCGGGGAGCTGTTTTTT. Translated, it gives CASSRKAGTSGSTGELFF.